The clone carrying this T cell receptor (beta chain) has at least ten counts. Its specificity is unknown. This beta chain is an off-target read within a library intended for alpha chains, so its frequency means little. Germline CDR1 reads MNHEY; CDR2 reads SVGAGI. Losses at the gene ends were 4 bases for V and 7 bases for J; bases not matched to a gene: 13. The CDR3 has 17 residues. Roughly three months, about 14 weeks, into antiretroviral therapy, follow-up blood was collected. The repertoire came from unfractionated whole blood and reflected all unsorted peripheral T cells. These data come from a study of HIV-infected patients and healthy controls. In the study overall: Total CDR3 counts per chain did not differ significantly between patients and controls. General study results and limits: Study cohorts differed slightly in age and sex, but this did not explain diversity differences. Roughly three months of therapy was arguably too brief to observe immune reconstitution in treated samples.

Alpha and beta constant-region primers primed reverse transcription of around 0.5 ug RNA. Each of the alpha and beta chains got its own library through chain-specific third strand synthesis with indices. A 5' RACE adapter with a random hexamer and the SP2 primer site was joined to cDNA. TCRdb re-called the 5' RACE reads through MiXCR, storing one row per CDR3 protein. The table has about 8,000 distinct CDR3 sequences, 6.7% seen once. The sequence derives from an adult with HIV infection. The sequenced sample was blood, obtained during antiretroviral therapy. This rearrangement joins TRBV6-5 to TRBJ2-2; 9 bases fit TRBD2. CDR3 nucleotide sequence: TGTGCCAGCAGTTCGGTTTTTGAAGCGGGGGGCTTCGGGGAGCTGTTTTTT. Protein: CASSSVFEAGGFGELFF.